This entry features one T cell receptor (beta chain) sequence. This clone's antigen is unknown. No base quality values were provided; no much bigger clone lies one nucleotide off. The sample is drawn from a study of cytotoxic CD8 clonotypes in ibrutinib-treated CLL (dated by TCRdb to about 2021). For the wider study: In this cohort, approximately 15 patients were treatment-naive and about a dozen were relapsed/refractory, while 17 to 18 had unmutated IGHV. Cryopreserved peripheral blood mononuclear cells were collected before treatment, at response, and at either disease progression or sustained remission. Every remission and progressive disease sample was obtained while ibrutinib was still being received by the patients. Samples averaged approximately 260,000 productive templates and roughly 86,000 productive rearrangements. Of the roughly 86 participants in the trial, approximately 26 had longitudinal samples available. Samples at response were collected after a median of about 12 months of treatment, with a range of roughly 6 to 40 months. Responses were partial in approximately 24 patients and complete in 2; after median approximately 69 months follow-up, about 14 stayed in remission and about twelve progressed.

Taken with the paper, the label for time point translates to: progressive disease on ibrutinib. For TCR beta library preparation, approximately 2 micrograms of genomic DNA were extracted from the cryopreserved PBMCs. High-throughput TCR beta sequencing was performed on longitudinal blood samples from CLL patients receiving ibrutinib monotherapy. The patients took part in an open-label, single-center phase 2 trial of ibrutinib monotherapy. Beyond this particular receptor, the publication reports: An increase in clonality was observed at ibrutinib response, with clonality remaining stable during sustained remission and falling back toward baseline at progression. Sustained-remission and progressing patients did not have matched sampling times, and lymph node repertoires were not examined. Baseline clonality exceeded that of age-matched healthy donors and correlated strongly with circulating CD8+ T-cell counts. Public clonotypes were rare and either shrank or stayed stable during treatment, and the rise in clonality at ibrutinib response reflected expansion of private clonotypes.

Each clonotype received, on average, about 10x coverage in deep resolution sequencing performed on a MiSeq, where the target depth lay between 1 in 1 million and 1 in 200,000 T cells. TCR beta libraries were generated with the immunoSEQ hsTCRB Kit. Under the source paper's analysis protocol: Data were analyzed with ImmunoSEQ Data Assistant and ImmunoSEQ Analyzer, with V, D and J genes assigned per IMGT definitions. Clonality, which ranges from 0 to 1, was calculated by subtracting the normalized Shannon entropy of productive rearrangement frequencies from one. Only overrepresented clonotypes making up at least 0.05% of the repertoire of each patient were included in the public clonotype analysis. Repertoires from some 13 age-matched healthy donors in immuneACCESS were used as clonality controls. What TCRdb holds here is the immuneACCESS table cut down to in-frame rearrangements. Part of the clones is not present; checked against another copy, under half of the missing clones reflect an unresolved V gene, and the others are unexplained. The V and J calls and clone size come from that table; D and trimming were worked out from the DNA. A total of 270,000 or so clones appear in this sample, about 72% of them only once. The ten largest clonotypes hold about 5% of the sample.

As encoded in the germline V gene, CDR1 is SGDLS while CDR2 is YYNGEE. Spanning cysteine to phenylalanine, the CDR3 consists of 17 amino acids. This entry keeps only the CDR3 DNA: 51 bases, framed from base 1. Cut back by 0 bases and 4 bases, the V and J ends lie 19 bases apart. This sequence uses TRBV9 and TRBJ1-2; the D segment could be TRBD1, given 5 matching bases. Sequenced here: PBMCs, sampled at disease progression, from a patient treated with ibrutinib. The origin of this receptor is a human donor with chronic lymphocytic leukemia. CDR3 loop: CASSVDPVPGFLYGYTF. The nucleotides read TGTGCCAGCAGCGTAGACCCCGTACCAGGGTTCCTCTATGGCTACACCTTC.